This paragraph covers one T cell receptor beta chain sequence. The V gene end was trimmed by 6 bases and the J gene end by 8 bases; junction bases not matched to a gene: 12. The CDR3 is made up of 15 amino acids. Germline loops: CDR1 LNHNV, CDR2 YYDKDF (reference sequence). The data were produced by immunoSEQ multiplex PCR, yet TCRdb's version contains in-frame clones alone and is incomplete. The sample lists 38,000 or so clones; 85% were seen once. The sample originates from a study of PD-1 blockade in mismatch repair-deficient tumors. Turning to the study itself: Patients had around 11 mismatch repair-deficient cancer types and were previously treated and progressing.

All patients were mismatch repair deficient, assessed by either PCR or immunohistochemistry. TCRs were sequenced from a few patients responding to pembrolizumab. The receptor was derived from an adult with mismatch repair-deficient cancer. This chain links TRBV15 with TRBJ1-4; 7 bases are a match to TRBD1. The sample here was peripheral blood, taken approximately 80 weeks after starting pembrolizumab. The CDR3 DNA reads TGTGCCACCAGGGATCAGGGGGGAACGAAGGAAAAACTGTTTTTT. Its protein product is CATRDQGGTKEKLFF.